The rows below give T cell receptor beta chains drawn from one sample of a study of blood T cell repertoires in COVID-19. Assay: immunoSEQ multiplex PCR; the TCRdb copy retains only in-frame clones and omits some. The sample shows 360,000 or so clones, over 75% of them seen only once. The sample comprised PBMCs or T cells enriched from blood (not recorded which). The receptors here all came from a woman under 40 who had recovered from COVID-19. Each CDR3 is given with its conserved first and last residue. The D gene is left open where the match is weak. For some rows the clone size is stated as once, few or many, or as a class when expanded; others skip it.

CDR3 protein | CDR3 DNA | D gene | J gene | clone size | V gene
CASSQDPAGGPRVQFF | TGTGCCAGCAGCCAAGATCCAGCGGGAGGGCCTCGAGTCCAGTTCTTC | TRBD2 | TRBJ2-1 | - | TRBV4-2
CASSHRQGGGNQPQHF | TGTGCCAGCAGCCACCGACAGGGGGGTGGCAATCAGCCCCAGCATTTT | TRBD1 | TRBJ1-5 | - | TRBV3-1/TRBV3-2
CASSDSSGANVLTF | TGTGCCAGCAGCGATAGCTCTGGGGCCAACGTCCTGACTTTC | - | TRBJ2-6 | - | TRBV28
CSASQPLLNYGYTF | TGCAGTGCTAGTCAACCCCTACTAAACTATGGCTACACCTTC | - | TRBJ1-2 | many | TRBV20-1
CASSAQGLAGPTSYNEQFF | TGTGCCAGCAGCGCCCAGGGACTAGCGGGACCCACCTCCTACAATGAGCAGTTCTTC | TRBD2 | TRBJ2-1 | - | TRBV13
CASSQADRWTGYTF | TGTGCCAGCAGTCAAGCGGACAGATGGACTGGCTACACCTTC | - | TRBJ1-2 | - | TRBV28
CASSFGHGGSYEQYF | TGTGCCAGCAGTTTCGGACACGGGGGCTCCTACGAGCAGTACTTC | - | TRBJ2-7 | - | TRBV28
CASSRQRYEKLFF | TGTGCCAGCTCACGACAGAGGTACGAAAAACTGTTTTTT | - | TRBJ1-4 | - | TRBV18
CATSAERGTDTQYF | TGTGCCACCAGTGCTGAGCGGGGCACAGATACGCAGTATTTT | - | TRBJ2-3 | - | TRBV24-1
CSALGLLSYEQYF | TGCAGCGCCCTGGGACTTCTTTCCTACGAGCAGTACTTC | - | TRBJ2-7 | - | TRBV29-1
CAWSRGLEAGYTF | TGTGCCTGGAGCCGAGGCCTCGAGGCTGGCTACACCTTC | - | TRBJ1-2 | - | TRBV30
CASSQAGTSNEQFF | TGCGCCAGCAGCCAAGCCGGGACTAGTAATGAGCAGTTCTTC | TRBD2 | TRBJ2-1 | - | TRBV5-1
CAISAHGISGNTDTQYF | TGTGCCATCAGTGCTCATGGGATTAGCGGGAACACAGATACGCAGTATTTT | TRBD2 | TRBJ2-3 | - | TRBV10-3
CASSKGGARNEKLFF | TGTGCCAGTTCAAAAGGGGGCGCGAGAAACGAAAAACTGTTTTTT | TRBD1 | TRBJ1-4 | - | TRBV6-5
CASSRGGAGTDTQYF | TGCGCCAGCAGCCGCGGGGGGGCGGGCACAGATACGCAGTATTTT | TRBD2 | TRBJ2-3 | - | TRBV5-1
CASKIAGPWRETQYF | TGTGCCAGCAAAATTGCCGGCCCTTGGAGGGAGACCCAGTACTTC | - | TRBJ2-5 | once | TRBV6-5
CASSFSPSLYNEVNEQYF | TGTGCCAGCAGCTTTTCCCCCTCCCTCTACAATGAGGTAAACGAGCAGTACTTC | - | TRBJ2-7 | - | TRBV7-4
CASSPPTAYEQYF | TGTGCCAGCTCACCACCGACAGCTTACGAGCAGTACTTC | - | TRBJ2-7 | - | TRBV18
CSANRHYGENEQFF | TGCAGCGCCAATCGACACTACGGGGAGAATGAGCAGTTCTTC | - | TRBJ2-1 | few | TRBV29-1
CASSLLGGSGNTIYF | TGTGCCAGCAGCTTATTGGGGGGCTCTGGAAACACCATATATTTT | - | TRBJ1-3 | few | TRBV7-2
CASRSGGGFGRNGYTF | TGTGCCAGCCGCTCGGGGGGCGGGTTCGGTCGGAATGGCTACACCTTC | - | TRBJ1-2 | few | TRBV27
CASSISLDNSANYGYTF | TGTGCCAGTAGTATATCCCTTGACAACTCAGCTAACTATGGCTACACCTTC | - | TRBJ1-2 | - | TRBV19
CASSPTVSQPQHF | TGTGCCAGTAGTCCTACTGTGAGTCAGCCCCAGCATTTT | - | TRBJ1-5 | few | TRBV19
CASSLAMGQNYEQYF | TGCGCCAGCAGCTTGGCAATGGGACAGAACTACGAGCAGTACTTC | TRBD1 | TRBJ2-7 | - | TRBV5-1
CASMTGVWDTEAFF | TGTGCCAGTATGACAGGGGTTTGGGACACTGAAGCTTTCTTT | TRBD1 | TRBJ1-1 | - | TRBV6-5
CASSLAATNYGYTF | TGTGCCAGCAGCTTAGCGGCCACCAACTATGGCTACACCTTC | - | TRBJ1-2 | - | TRBV7-2
CSAAKSAEQFF | TGCAGTGCTGCCAAAAGCGCGGAGCAGTTCTTC | - | TRBJ2-1 | - | TRBV20-1
CASSIVGRGLDWTEAFF | TGTGCCAGTAGTATAGTCGGCAGGGGGCTGGATTGGACTGAAGCTTTCTTT | TRBD1 | TRBJ1-1 | - | TRBV19
CASSLEQVGGELFF | TGCGCCAGCAGCTTGGAGCAGGTTGGAGGGGAGCTGTTTTTT | - | TRBJ2-2 | - | TRBV5-1
CARSPAGTGSGYGYTF | TGTGCCAGAAGCCCCGCCGGGACAGGGAGCGGCTATGGCTACACCTTC | TRBD1 | TRBJ1-2 | - | TRBV5-3
CATMDSMNTEAFF | TGTGCCACCATGGACAGCATGAACACTGAAGCTTTCTTT | - | TRBJ1-1 | few | TRBV28
CASSEEVRRTPLHF | TGTGCCAGCAGTGAAGAGGTGCGGAGGACACCCCTCCACTTT | - | TRBJ1-6 | - | TRBV2
CATTGLEGYTF | TGTGCCACTACAGGGCTCGAAGGCTACACCTTC | - | TRBJ1-2 | - | TRBV6-5
CASSQPGQGACQPQHF | TGCGCCAGCAGTCAGCCTGGACAGGGGGCATGTCAGCCCCAGCATTTT | TRBD1 | TRBJ1-5 | - | TRBV23-1
CASSWGSGVEAFF | TGTGCCAGCTCATGGGGCTCGGGGGTCGAAGCTTTCTTT | - | TRBJ1-1 | - | TRBV18
CASSQGVPGGNNEQFF | TGCGCCAGCAGCCAAGGAGTTCCAGGGGGCAACAATGAGCAGTTCTTC | TRBD1 | TRBJ2-1 | - | TRBV4-1
CASSAAGHEQFF | TGTGCCAGCAGCGCGGCCGGCCATGAGCAGTTCTTC | - | TRBJ2-1 | - | TRBV11-3
CASTGQGETDTQYF | TGTGCCAGCACCGGACAGGGGGAAACAGATACGCAGTATTTT | TRBD1 | TRBJ2-3 | - | TRBV5-5
CASSEDMGSSNQPQHF | TGTGCCAGCAGCGAGGACATGGGGTCGAGCAATCAGCCCCAGCATTTT | - | TRBJ1-5 | - | TRBV7-8
CASSPERNEQFF | TGTGCCAGCAGCCCCGAGCGCAATGAGCAGTTCTTC | - | TRBJ2-1 | - | TRBV12-3/TRBV12-4
CASSLPPDGQGVDGYTF | TGTGCCAGCAGCTTACCACCGGACGGACAGGGGGTTGATGGCTACACCTTC | TRBD1 | TRBJ1-2 | - | TRBV7-6
CASSLGTSGNNEQFF | TGTGCCAGCTCATTGGGGACTAGCGGGAACAATGAGCAGTTCTTC | TRBD2 | TRBJ2-1 | - | TRBV18
CASSRVGGADTQYF | TGTGCCAGCAGTCGGGTCGGGGGGGCAGATACGCAGTATTTT | TRBD2 | TRBJ2-3 | once | TRBV6-5